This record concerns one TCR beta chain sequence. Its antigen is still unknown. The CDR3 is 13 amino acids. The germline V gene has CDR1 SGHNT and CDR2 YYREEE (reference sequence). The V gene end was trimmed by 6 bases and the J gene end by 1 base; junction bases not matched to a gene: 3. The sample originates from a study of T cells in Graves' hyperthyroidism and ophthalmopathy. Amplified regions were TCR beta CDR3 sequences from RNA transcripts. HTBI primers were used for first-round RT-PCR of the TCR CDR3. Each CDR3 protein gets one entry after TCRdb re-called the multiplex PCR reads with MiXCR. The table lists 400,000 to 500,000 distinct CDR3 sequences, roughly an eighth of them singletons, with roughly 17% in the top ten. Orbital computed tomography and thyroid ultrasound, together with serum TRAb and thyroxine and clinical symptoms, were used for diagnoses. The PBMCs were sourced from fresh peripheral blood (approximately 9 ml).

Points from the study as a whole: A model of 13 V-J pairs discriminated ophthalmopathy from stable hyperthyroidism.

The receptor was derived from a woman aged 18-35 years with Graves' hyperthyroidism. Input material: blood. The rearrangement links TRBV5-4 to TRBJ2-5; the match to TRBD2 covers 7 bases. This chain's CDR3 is CASTSGTQETQYF. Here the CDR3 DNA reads TGTGCCAGCACGAGCGGGACCCAAGAGACCCAGTACTTC.